This T cell receptor beta chain was observed in a study of T cell responses to AZD1222 COVID-19 vaccine. Study results and caveats: With two AZD1222 doses given, Spike-specific TCR breadth and depth both rose. Clonal diversity was possibly underestimated, and the donors were mostly white British, with more females. It was only a handful of AZD1222 recipients who were seropositive at baseline.

Whether given at about 4 or about 12 weeks, second doses were pooled. Here immunoSEQ multiplex PCR was the method, and the copy in TCRdb shows in-frame clones only, minus some. The sample carries almost 70,000 clones, over 80% recorded once. Comments on this clone: Antigen specificity is unknown.

Sequenced here: peripheral blood, sampled 28 days after the second AZD1222 dose. This clonotype was sampled from an adult who received the AZD1222 COVID-19 vaccine.

The DNA of the CDR3 is TGTGCCAGCAGTCCCCGACAGGGAACCTATGGCTACACCTTC. It specifies CASSPRQGTYGYTF. The chain joins TRBV27 to TRBJ1-2; TRBD1 aligns across 7 bases. This CDR3 contains 14 residues. The V segment lost 5 bases and the J segment 4 bases; nucleotides outside the gene matches: 7. Per the germline V gene, CDR1 is MNHEY and CDR2 is SMNVEV (reference sequence).